Listed below are T cell receptor beta chains from one sample, sequenced in a study of blood T cell repertoires in COVID-19. This table comes from immunoSEQ multiplex PCR, and its TCRdb copy is limited to in-frame clones, with some not included. The profile shows under 300,000 clones, roughly 80% of them singletons. Sequenced: peripheral blood. The receptor set was obtained from a woman aged 80 or older with active or convalescent COVID-19. CDR3s include the opening cysteine and the closing phenylalanine or tryptophan. D genes are given only for firm matches. Size is omitted from some rows. Given values are once, few, many or a class for expanded clones.

j_call | v_call | d_call | clone_size | cdr3_nt | cdr3_aa
TRBJ1-1 | TRBV28 | - | - | TGTGCCAGCACATCAAGAGTGAACACTGAAGCTTTCTTT | CASTSRVNTEAFF
TRBJ2-3 | TRBV7-9 | - | - | TGTGCCAGCAGCTCAGACGGCAGGAGCACAGATACGCAGTATTTT | CASSSDGRSTDTQYF
TRBJ2-7 | TRBV6-6 | - | - | TGTGCCAGCAGTTACTTGGGAGGCTACGAGCAGTACTTC | CASSYLGGYEQYF
TRBJ2-4 | TRBV7-6 | - | - | TGTGCCAGCAGCCCAGCGACAGCTCAAAACATTCAGTACTTC | CASSPATAQNIQYF
TRBJ2-6 | TRBV5-1 | - | - | TGCGCCAGCAGCCCCTCCCCCCCTGGGGCCAACGTCCTGACTTTC | CASSPSPPGANVLTF
TRBJ1-1 | TRBV3-1/TRBV3-2 | - | - | TGTGCCAGCAGCCAGGCCAGGGGACATACTGAAGCTTTCTTT | CASSQARGHTEAFF
TRBJ1-2 | TRBV12-3/TRBV12-4 | - | - | TGTGCCAGCAGGGCAGGGAACTATGGCTACACCTTC | CASRAGNYGYTF
TRBJ1-5 | TRBV3-1/TRBV3-2 | - | - | TGTGCCAGCAGCCTCGCCTGGGGGGGTAATCAGCCCCAGCATTTT | CASSLAWGGNQPQHF
TRBJ1-3 | TRBV4-2 | - | - | TGTGCCAGCAGCCAAGTCGTCGCGGCCGACTCTGGAAACACCATATATTTT | CASSQVVAADSGNTIYF
TRBJ2-7 | TRBV6-2/TRBV6-3 | TRBD2 | - | TGTGCCAGCAGTTACTCGTCTAGCGGGAGAGACGAGCAGTACTTC | CASSYSSSGRDEQYF
TRBJ1-5 | TRBV10-3 | TRBD1 | - | TGTGCCGCACAGGGACAGGATAGCAATCAGCCCCAGCATTTT | CAAQGQDSNQPQHF
TRBJ2-2 | TRBV10-3 | - | - | TGTGCCATCAGTAAGGCTGGGCCTTCCCAAGGGGAGCTGTTTTTT | CAISKAGPSQGELFF
TRBJ2-4 | TRBV30 | - | - | TGTGCCTGGAGGAGGGGGAACATTCAGTACTTC | CAWRRGNIQYF
TRBJ1-2 | TRBV18 | TRBD1 | - | TGTGCCAGCTCCCCGGGGACAGTCAGCTACTATGGCTACACCTTC | CASSPGTVSYYGYTF
TRBJ2-2 | TRBV19 | TRBD1 | - | TGTGCCAGTAGTATACAGGGGGTTGTCGGGGAGCTGTTTTTT | CASSIQGVVGELFF
TRBJ1-4 | TRBV11-2 | - | - | TGTGCCAGCAGCGCGTCAAGAGGGACTAATGAAAAACTGTTTTTT | CASSASRGTNEKLFF
TRBJ2-1 | TRBV5-1 | - | - | TGCGCCAGCAGCTTGGAGAGGACTTTTGACAATGAGCAGTTCTTC | CASSLERTFDNEQFF
TRBJ1-5 | TRBV5-1 | TRBD1 | - | TGCGCCAGCAGGGAGACAGGGAATAGCAATCAGCCCCAGCATTTT | CASRETGNSNQPQHF
TRBJ2-7 | TRBV28 | TRBD2 | - | TGTGCCAGCGCGGGTGGGACTAACGAGCAGTACTTC | CASAGGTNEQYF
TRBJ2-3 | TRBV9 | - | - | TGTGCCAGCAGCCCGACCGGGACTAGCACAGATACGCAGTATTTT | CASSPTGTSTDTQYF
TRBJ1-5 | TRBV7-8 | - | - | TGTGCCAGCAGCCCAGGAGGTAGCAATCAGCCCCAGCATTTT | CASSPGGSNQPQHF
TRBJ1-5 | TRBV5-1 | TRBD1 | - | TGCGCCAGCAGCGCCGGACAGGGGGATAATCAGCCCCAGCATTTT | CASSAGQGDNQPQHF
TRBJ1-2 | TRBV29-1 | - | - | TGCAGCGTTGAAACAGCTTCCTATGGCTACACCTTC | CSVETASYGYTF
TRBJ1-1 | TRBV28 | - | once | TGTGCCACGAACAGGGAGATTTGGACTGAAGCTTTCTTT | CATNREIWTEAFF
TRBJ2-2 | TRBV5-1 | - | - | TGCGCCAGCAGCCTGGGCCAGTTTGGCGGGGAGCTGTTTTTT | CASSLGQFGGELFF
TRBJ2-7 | TRBV28 | - | few | TGTGCCAGCAGTTTAGTCGCCCGATCTGAGCAGCAGTACTTC | CASSLVARSEQQYF
TRBJ2-7 | TRBV28 | TRBD2 | - | TGTGCCAGCAGTACTCCAGCGGGAGTCTACCACGAGCAGTACTTC | CASSTPAGVYHEQYF
TRBJ1-1 | TRBV5-1 | TRBD1 | once | TGCGCCAGCAGCGACTTGACAGGGGGGGCCACTGAAGCTTTCTTT | CASSDLTGGATEAFF
TRBJ1-1 | TRBV27 | - | few | TGTGCCAGCAGTTTATCGTGGCAGTGGAACACTGAAGCTTTCTTT | CASSLSWQWNTEAFF
TRBJ2-1 | TRBV11-2 | - | few | TGTGCCAGCAGCTTAGAGACAGGAGCCTACAATGAGCAGTTCTTC | CASSLETGAYNEQFF
TRBJ2-2 | TRBV4-1 | TRBD1 | - | TGCGCCAGCAGCCAGGGGGACAGGGAGACCGGGGAGCTGTTTTTT | CASSQGDRETGELFF
TRBJ1-5 | TRBV6-2/TRBV6-3 | - | once | TGTGCCAGCAGCCTGGACAGCCCAAATCAGCCCCAGCATTTT | CASSLDSPNQPQHF
TRBJ1-6 | TRBV5-1 | - | - | TGCGCCAGCAGCACAACTCGACCGGCGGGGAATTCACCCCTCCACTTT | CASSTTRPAGNSPLHF
TRBJ1-4 | TRBV6-5 | - | once | TGTGCCAGTCGAAACCAAGGGGGGGGCTATGAAAAACTGTTTTTT | CASRNQGGGYEKLFF
TRBJ2-1 | TRBV19 | TRBD2 | - | TGTGCCAGTAGTAACGGCGGGAGTACTGGGAGTGAGCAGTTCTTC | CASSNGGSTGSEQFF
TRBJ1-5 | TRBV28 | TRBD1 | few | TGTGCCAGCAGACAAGGGGGCGCATTCAACCAGCCCCAGCATTTT | CASRQGGAFNQPQHF
TRBJ1-1 | TRBV18 | - | - | TGTGCCAGCTCACGCGCGGGGGGGAACACTGAAGCTTTCTTT | CASSRAGGNTEAFF